The sequence of this T cell receptor (beta chain) was determined in a study of patients and donors after allogeneic stem cell transplantation. TCRdb re-called the RT-PCR reads through MiXCR, storing one row per CDR3 protein. The table has about 160,000 distinct CDR3 sequences, 30% to 45% seen once. Trimming shortened V by 1 base and J by 10 bases, and 8 bases separated the two germline ends. The length of the CDR3 is 12 residues. Germline CDR1 SGHTA, CDR2 FQGNSA. Source material: blood, either unsorted or a sorted T cell fraction (not recorded which). The receptor comes from a human donor who was either an allogeneic HSCT recipient or a stem cell or donor lymphocyte infusion donor (not recorded which). It is not recorded whose cells these are; they may come from a transplant donor. This chain links TRBV7-2 with TRBJ1-5; no clear D gene. The CDR3 nucleotides are TGTGCCAGCAGCTTAGAAACTGGCCCCCAGCATTTT. Protein sequence: CASSLETGPQHF.